A single sample is the source of the 18 T cell receptor beta chains below, sequenced in a study of blood T cell repertoires in COVID-19. This table comes from immunoSEQ multiplex PCR, and its TCRdb copy is limited to in-frame clones, with some not included. Here the sample spans more than 60,000 clones, 90% being singletons. The sample was peripheral blood. These receptor sequences come from a woman of 80 years or more with active or convalescent COVID-19.

This sequence joins TRBV6-2 or TRBV6-3 and TRBJ1-1; 7 bases match TRBD1. The CDR3 sequence is 16 residues long. Germline V gene data show CDR1 as MNHEY and CDR2 as SVGEGT. V was pared by 3 bases and J by 1 base, with 8 bases of the junction left unmatched. The chain's CDR3 is CASSYWRGLGNTEAFF. The CDR3 DNA sequence: TGTGCCAGCAGTTATTGGAGGGGGCTAGGGAACACTGAAGCTTTCTTT.

V and J are TRBV28 and TRBJ2-1; no reliable D call. The CDR3 totals 12 residues. Germline CDR1 MDHEN, CDR2 SYDVKM. The V end lost 2 bases, the J end lost 9 bases, and 8 bases lay between the germline ends. CDR3 nucleotide sequence: TGTGCCAGCAGTTTAAGGTCGGGTGAGCAGTTCTTC. Amino acid sequence: CASSLRSGEQFF.

The rearrangement joins TRBV18 to TRBJ2-3, with D tentatively TRBD1 (5 bases). Germline V CDR1 and CDR2: KGHSH, LQKENI. The length of the CDR3 is 16 residues. Trimming pared 4 bases from V and 0 bases from J, leaving 14 bases between. The CDR3 here is CASSLAQETSTDTQYF. The CDR3 DNA is TGTGCCAGCTCACTTGCACAGGAGACTAGCACAGATACGCAGTATTTT.

The gene calls are TRBV27 and TRBJ2-7; a weak D match, TRBD1 (6 bases). V was shortened by 6 bases and J by 0 bases, with 15 bases between the two germline ends. The CDR3 spans 15 residues. Germline V gene lookup returns CDR1 MNHEY and CDR2 SMNVEV (reference sequence). This CDR3 reads CASSNQGSHSYEQYF. As DNA, the CDR3 is TGTGCCAGCAGCAATCAGGGGTCACACTCCTACGAGCAGTACTTC.

The V call is TRBV28, the J call TRBJ2-7; 9 nucleotides align to TRBD2. The junction had 6 bases not matched to a gene; V was cut back by 7 bases and J by 5 bases. The CDR3 totals 13 residues. CDR1 MDHEN and CDR2 SYDVKM come from the germline V gene. CDR3 sequence (DNA): TGTGCCAGCAAAATAGCGGGGGTCGACGAGCAGTACTTC. Amino acid sequence: CASKIAGVDEQYF.

The V call is TRBV9, the J call TRBJ2-7; tentatively, D is TRBD2 (7 bases). Trimming took 4 bases from V and 1 from J, leaving 9 bases between them. CDR3 size: 13 residues. Germline CDR1 reads SGDLS; CDR2 reads YYNGEE. DNA of the CDR3: TGTGCCAGCAGCAGGGGGGGTTCCTACGAGCAGTACTTC. It codes for CASSRGGSYEQYF.

The genes are TRBV4-1 and TRBJ1-2; D unclear. The length of the CDR3 is 15 residues. The germline V and J ends were trimmed by 3 bases and 8 bases, with 19 bases remaining between them. Germline-derived CDR1 and CDR2 are MGHRA and YSYEKL. The CDR3 sequence is CASSQGVSNPIGYTF. The CDR3 DNA reads as TGCGCCAGCAGCCAGGGAGTCTCTAACCCAATCGGCTACACCTTC.

Only a few counts were recorded for this clone. The chain carries TRBV4-1 and TRBJ2-7, with D perhaps matching TRBD1 (6 bases). V lost 3 bases and J 13 bases, leaving 13 bases between the germline ends. Germline CDR1 and CDR2: MGHRA and YSYEKL. The CDR3 has 11 residues. The CDR3 DNA is TGCGCCAGCAGCCAGTTGGGGGCCCTTTACTTC. Protein product: CASSQLGALYF.

This chain connects TRBV15 to TRBJ2-3; D is uncertain. Per germline, CDR1 LNHNV and CDR2 YYDKDF (reference sequence). The CDR3 spans 14 residues. V gave up 0 bases and J gave up 2 bases, with 6 bases separating them. The CDR3 region is CATSRDYPTDTQYF. In nucleotides, the CDR3 is TGTGCCACCAGCAGAGACTACCCCACAGATACGCAGTATTTT.

V is TRBV6-5 and J is TRBJ1-2, with TRBD1 matching 8 bases. The J segment lost 8 bases and the V segment lost 6 bases, leaving 14 bases of the junction unmatched. Germline assignment: CDR1 MNHEY and CDR2 SVGAGI. This CDR3 comprises 15 residues. The CDR3 sequence is CASSQGAAGLRGYTF. In DNA, the CDR3 is TGTGCCAGCAGCCAGGGGGCGGCGGGTTTGAGAGGCTACACCTTC.

This clone was seen just once. The chain is built from TRBV28 and TRBJ2-7, with TRBD1 identical over 7 bases. The V and J ends lost 2 bases and 0 bases, in that order; junction bases with no gene match: 4. The CDR3 extends over 15 amino acids. Germline V lookup: CDR1 MDHEN, CDR2 SYDVKM. The CDR3 DNA reads TGTGCCAGCAGTTTAAGGGGGCGTCTCTCCTACGAGCAGTACTTC. Its protein product is CASSLRGRLSYEQYF.

This rearrangement joins TRBV6-8 to TRBJ2-5; TRBD2 is a possible D gene (6 bases). The CDR3 sequence is 12 residues long. The germline V gene has CDR1 MNHGY and CDR2 SAAAGT. V lost 11 bases to trimming and J lost 4 bases, with 14 bases between them. The chain's CDR3 is CALGGEGETQYF. The DNA of the CDR3 is TGTGCCTTGGGCGGGGAAGGAGAGACCCAGTACTTC.

As to this clone: A much larger clone is a single base away; this may be a read error. Other nucleotide sequences in the sample specify the same CDR3. The chain carries TRBV2 and TRBJ2-2; tentative D call: TRBD2 (7 bases). The CDR3 spans 15 residues. Per germline, CDR1 SNHLY and CDR2 FYNNEI. CDR3: CASRGGVTNTGELFF. The CDR3 DNA sequence: TGTGCCAGCAGAGGGGGGGTCACGAACACTGGGGAGCTGTTTTTT.

With regard to this clone: An end of the junction does not agree with germline; a read error may underlie this. This sequence joins TRBV4-3 and TRBJ1-6, with 7 bases aligning to TRBD1. The V gene's germline CDR1 is LGHNA and CDR2 YSLEER. This CDR3 region has 14 residues. CDR3 protein: CASSKDRAQGPLHF. The CDR3, as DNA: TGCGCCAGCAGCAAAGACAGGGCCCAGGGTCCCCTCCACTTT.

The V gene is TRBV4-2, the J gene TRBJ1-1; TRBD1 is a possible D gene (5 bases). This CDR3 region has 14 residues. The V end lost 0 bases, the J end lost 3 bases, and 8 bases lay between the germline ends. Looked up from germline, CDR1 is LGHNA and CDR2 is YNFKEQ. The CDR3 DNA sequence: TGTGCCAGCAGCCAAGAGGGGCATTACACTGAAGCTTTCTTT. Translated, it gives CASSQEGHYTEAFF.

This clone was seen just once. The chain is built from TRBV4-3 and TRBJ1-6; 9 bases are a match to TRBD1. V shed 1 base and J 9 bases; nucleotides not matched to a gene: 7. The CDR3 consists of 16 residues. Germline V gene lookup returns CDR1 LGHNA and CDR2 YSLEER. CDR3 sequence reads: CASSQGGGQGSSPLHF. CDR3 nucleotides: TGCGCCAGCAGCCAAGGTGGCGGACAGGGGAGTTCACCCCTCCACTTT.

CDR3 bases: TGTGCCAGCAGCTTAGCGTCCGGTTTCCAAGAGACCCAGTACTTC. Its protein product is CASSLASGFQETQYF. This chain joins TRBV7-8 and TRBJ2-5; D gene ambiguous. V lost 0 bases and J 1 base, leaving 9 bases between the germline ends. The CDR3 spans 15 residues. Germline V CDR1 and CDR2: SGHVS, FQNEAQ.

The rearrangement links TRBV4-3 to TRBJ1-4, with D hard to call. This CDR3 has 16 residues. The germline gives CDR1 LGHNA, CDR2 YSLEER. V dropped 0 bases and J dropped 0 bases, with 8 bases sitting between them. The CDR3 sequence: CASSQEFQATNEKLFF. In DNA form, the CDR3 reads TGCGCCAGCAGCCAAGAGTTCCAGGCAACTAATGAAAAACTGTTTTTT.